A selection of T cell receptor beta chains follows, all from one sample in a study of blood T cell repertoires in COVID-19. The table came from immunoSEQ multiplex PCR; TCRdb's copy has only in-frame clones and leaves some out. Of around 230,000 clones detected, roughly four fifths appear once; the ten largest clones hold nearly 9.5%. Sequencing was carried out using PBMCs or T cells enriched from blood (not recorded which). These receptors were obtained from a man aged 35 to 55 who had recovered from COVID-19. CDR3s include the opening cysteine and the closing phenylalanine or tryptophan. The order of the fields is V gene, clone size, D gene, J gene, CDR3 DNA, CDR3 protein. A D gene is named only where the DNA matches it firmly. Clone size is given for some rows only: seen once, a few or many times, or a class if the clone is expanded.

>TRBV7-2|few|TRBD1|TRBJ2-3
TGTGCCAGCAGCCCCCCCGGGACAGGGCCGACAGATACGCAGTATTTT
CASSPPGTGPTDTQYF
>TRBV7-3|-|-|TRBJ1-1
TGTGCCAGCAGCGGAGGGGAATCTGAAGCTTTCTTT
CASSGGESEAFF
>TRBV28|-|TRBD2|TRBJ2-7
TGTGCCAGCAGTTTATGGGGGACTAGCCGTTACGAGCAGTACTTC
CASSLWGTSRYEQYF
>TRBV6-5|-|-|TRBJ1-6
TGTGCCAGCAACGCGGGGCGCTCCTATAATTCACCCCTCCACTTT
CASNAGRSYNSPLHF
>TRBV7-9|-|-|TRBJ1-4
TGTGCCAGCAGCTTAAGGGGAGGAAATGAAAAACTGTTTTTT
CASSLRGGNEKLFF
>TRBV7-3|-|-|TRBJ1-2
TGTGCCAGCAGTACGAAGGGAGGATCGTACTATGGCTACACCTTC
CASSTKGGSYYGYTF
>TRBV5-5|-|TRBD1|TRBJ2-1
TGTGCCAGCATCTATCCCGGGACAGGGGGAACCTACAATGAGCAGTTCTTC
CASIYPGTGGTYNEQFF
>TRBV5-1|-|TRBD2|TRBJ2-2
TGCGCCAGCAGCGCCCTCCTTCTTAGCGGGCCTCAGAGGGGGGAGCTGTTTTTT
CASSALLLSGPQRGELFF
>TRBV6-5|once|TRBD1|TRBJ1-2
TGTGCCAGCGGTACGACAGGGAACTATGGCTACACCTTC
CASGTTGNYGYTF
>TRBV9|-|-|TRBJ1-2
TGTGCCAGCAGCGTAGGCCAGGGCGGCTACACCTTC
CASSVGQGGYTF
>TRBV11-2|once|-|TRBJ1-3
TGTGCCAGCAGCTCTAATCGGGGGGCCCTAAACACCATATATTTT
CASSSNRGALNTIYF
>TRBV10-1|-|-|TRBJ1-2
TGCGCCAGCAGTGATGGGCTCAATTATGGCTACACCTTC
CASSDGLNYGYTF
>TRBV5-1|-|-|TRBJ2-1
TGCGCCAGCAGCTTGCAGGAACGGGACTTCAATGAGCAGTTCTTC
CASSLQERDFNEQFF
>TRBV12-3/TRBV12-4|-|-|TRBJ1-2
TGTGCCAGCAGTTTAGCGCTGGCCTATGGCTACACCTTC
CASSLALAYGYTF
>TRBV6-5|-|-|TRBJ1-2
TGTGCCAGCAGTATCCGGGTTAGCGAGGGCTACACCTTC
CASSIRVSEGYTF
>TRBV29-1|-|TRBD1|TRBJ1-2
TGCAGCGTCCTTAGCAGGGGGCGTGACTATGGCTACACCTTC
CSVLSRGRDYGYTF
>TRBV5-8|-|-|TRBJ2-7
TGTGCCAGCAGCCCGAGACTAGGAATAGGAGGGTACGAGCAGTACTTC
CASSPRLGIGGYEQYF
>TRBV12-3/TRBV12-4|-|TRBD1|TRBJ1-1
TGTGCCAGCAGTTTCAACAGGGGCACTGAAGCTTTCTTT
CASSFNRGTEAFF
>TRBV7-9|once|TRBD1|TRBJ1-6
TGTGCCAGCAGCGAGAGAAGGACAGGGCTCTCTTATAATTCACCCCTCCACTTT
CASSERRTGLSYNSPLHF
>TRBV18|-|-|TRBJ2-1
TGTGCCAGCTCCGGTGTCTTTAGCTCCTACAATGAGCAGTTCTTC
CASSGVFSSYNEQFF
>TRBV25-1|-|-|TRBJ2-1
TGTGCCAGCAGTGATAGTGTGAGCTCCTACAATGAGCAGTTCTTC
CASSDSVSSYNEQFF
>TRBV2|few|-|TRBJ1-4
TGTGCCAGCAGTGAAGCGCGGCCTTTTAATCGGAAACTGTTTTTT
CASSEARPFNRKLFF
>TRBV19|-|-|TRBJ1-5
TGTGCCAGTAGTATGTCAGGGCATCAGCCCCAGCATTTT
CASSMSGHQPQHF
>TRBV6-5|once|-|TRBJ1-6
TGTGCCAGCAGGGGGGGGCCGAATTCACCCCTCCACTTT
CASRGGPNSPLHF
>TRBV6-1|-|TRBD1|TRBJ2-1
TGTGCCAGCAGTGATACAGGGGGATCCTACAATGAGCAGTTCTTC
CASSDTGGSYNEQFF
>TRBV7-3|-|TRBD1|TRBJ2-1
TGTGCCAGCAGCTCCCAGGGGGCGGAAGAGCAGTTCTTC
CASSSQGAEEQFF
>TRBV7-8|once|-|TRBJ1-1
TGTGCCAGCAGCTTAGGGGCAGGGCGGAGTACTGAAGCTTTCTTT
CASSLGAGRSTEAFF
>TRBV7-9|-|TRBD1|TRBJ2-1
TGTGCCAGCAGCTTCGCAGGGGGCAACTTTGGGGCTAACAATGAGCAGTTCTTC
CASSFAGGNFGANNEQFF
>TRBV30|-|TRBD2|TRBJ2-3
TGTGCCTGGAGCCGACTAGCGGCCACAGATACGCAGTATTTT
CAWSRLAATDTQYF
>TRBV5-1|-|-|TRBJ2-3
TGCGCCAGCAGCTTGACAGGGGACTCCACAGATACGCAGTATTTT
CASSLTGDSTDTQYF
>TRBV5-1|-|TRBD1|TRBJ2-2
TGCGCCAGCAGCTTCGGGACAGACACCGGGGAGCTGTTTTTT
CASSFGTDTGELFF
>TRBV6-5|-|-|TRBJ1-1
TGTGCCAGCATTCCCGCGGGGTACAACCTTCCTGAAGCTTTCTTT
CASIPAGYNLPEAFF
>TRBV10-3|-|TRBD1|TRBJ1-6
TGTGCCATCACCGGGACAGCCTATAATTCACCCCTCCACTTT
CAITGTAYNSPLHF
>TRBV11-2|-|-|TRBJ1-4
TGTGCCAGCAGCTACGCACGGGTGGGTGAAAAACTGTTTTTT
CASSYARVGEKLFF
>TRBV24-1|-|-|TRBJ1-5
TGTGCCACCAGTGATTTGCAGGGGCCCCAGCATTTT
CATSDLQGPQHF
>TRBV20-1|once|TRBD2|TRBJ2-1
TGCAGTGCTAGTCCCGGGACTAGCGGGAGAGAGCAGTTCTTC
CSASPGTSGREQFF
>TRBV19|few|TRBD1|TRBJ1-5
TGTGCCAGTAGTACGGAGACAGGGAATCAGCCCCAGCATTTT
CASSTETGNQPQHF